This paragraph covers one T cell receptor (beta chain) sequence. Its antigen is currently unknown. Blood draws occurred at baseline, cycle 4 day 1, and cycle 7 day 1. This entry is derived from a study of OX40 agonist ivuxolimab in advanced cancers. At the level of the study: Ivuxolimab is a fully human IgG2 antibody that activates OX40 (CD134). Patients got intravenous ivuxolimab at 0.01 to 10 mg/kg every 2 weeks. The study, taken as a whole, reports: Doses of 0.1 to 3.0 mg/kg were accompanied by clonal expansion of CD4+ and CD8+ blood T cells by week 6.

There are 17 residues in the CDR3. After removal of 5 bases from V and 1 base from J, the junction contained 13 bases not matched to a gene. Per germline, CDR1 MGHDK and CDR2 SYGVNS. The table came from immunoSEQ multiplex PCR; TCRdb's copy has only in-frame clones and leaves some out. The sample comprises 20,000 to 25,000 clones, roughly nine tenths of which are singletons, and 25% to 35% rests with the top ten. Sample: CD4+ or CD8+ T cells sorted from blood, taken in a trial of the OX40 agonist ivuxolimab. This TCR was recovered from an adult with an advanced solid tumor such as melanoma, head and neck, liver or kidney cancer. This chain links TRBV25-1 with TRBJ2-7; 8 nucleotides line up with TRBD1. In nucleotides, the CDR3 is TGTGCCAGCAGTACAATCCTCCGGGACAGGCAATCCTACGAGCAGTACTTC. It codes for CASSTILRDRQSYEQYF.